The text below deals with one TCR beta chain. Its antigen is still unknown. Other DNA sequences from this sample encode an identical CDR3 as well. The entry originates in a study of shared clonotypes between healthy human individuals. About the study: Three plates were used per donor for CD4 naive, three for CD4 memory, two for CD8 naive and one for CD8 memory.

Germline trimming cut 2 bases from V and 4 bases from J; bases unmatched to any gene: 2. The CDR3 contains 13 residues. Germline lookup yields CDR1 GTSNPN and CDR2 SVGIG (reference sequence). Libraries were prepared by immunoSEQ multiplex PCR; TCRdb keeps only in-frame clonotypes and omits some of them. The repertoire holds over a million clones, with approximately 96% as singletons. The study, taken as a whole, reports: Generally, naive subsets (rather than memory subsets) showed larger estimated richness.

The sequence was obtained from a man under 40 in good health. The J gene is TRBJ1-2, the V gene TRBV30; TRBD1 matches at 9 bases. The material sequenced was naive CD4+ T cells sorted from blood. Sample subset: CD45RA+ positively selected. CDR3 sequence (DNA): TGTGCCTGGAGTCCGGGACAGGGCTATGGCTACACCTTC. Encoded protein: CAWSPGQGYGYTF. Together with reference TRBV30 and TRBJ1-2, the CDR3 gives the full variable domain: SQTIHQWPATLVQPVGSPLSLECTVEGTSNPNLYWYRQAAGRGLQLLFYSVGIGQISSEVPQNLSASRPQDRQFILSSKKLLLSDSGFYLCAWSPGQGYGYTFGSGTRLTVV.